These 32 T cell receptor beta chains came from one sample sequenced in a study of T-cell memory formation after mild COVID-19. Each CDR3 protein is one row after TCRdb ran MiXCR on the 5' RACE reads. The table lists some 64,000 distinct CDR3 sequences, roughly 9.9% of them singletons. Sequenced input: PBMCs or a T cell subset sorted from them (not recorded which). The receptor source for this set is a man between 18 and 35 years old who had mild COVID-19 (a few samples of this study predate the infection). Cell type and time point are not known.

J is TRBJ1-5 and V is TRBV6-2 or TRBV6-3, with D possibly TRBD1 on 5 matching bases. V was trimmed by 8 bases and J by 5 bases, leaving 13 bases between them. The CDR3 is made up of 13 amino acids. Per germline, CDR1 MNHEY and CDR2 SVGEGT. Written as DNA, the CDR3 is TGTGCCAGCGGATGGACACTGGATCAGCCCCAGCATTTT. Translating it yields CASGWTLDQPQHF.

The chain uses TRBV20-1 and TRBJ2-2, with 11 bases lining up with TRBD2. Germline V gene lookup returns CDR1 DFQATT and CDR2 SNEGSKA (reference sequence). This CDR3 comprises 16 residues. J was trimmed by 7 bases and V by 5 bases; bases with no gene match: 12. CDR3 amino acids: CSASSVAGGPGGELFF. Here the CDR3 DNA reads TGCAGTGCTTCATCAGTAGCGGGGGGGCCTGGCGGGGAGCTGTTTTTT.

This clonotype was detected a few times. The chain carries TRBV5-5 and TRBJ2-5; TRBD2 might be the D (6 bases). The CDR3 runs 14 residues. Trimming pared 6 bases from V and 2 bases from J, leaving 14 bases between. From germline, CDR1 is SGHKS and CDR2 YYEKEE (reference sequence). The CDR3 coding sequence is TGTGCCAGCACGAACGGGGGTTGGCAAGAGACCCAGTACTTC. It codes for CASTNGGWQETQYF.

V usage is TRBV10-3 and J usage is TRBJ2-5; 7 bases align to TRBD2. Losses at the gene ends were 10 bases for V and 6 bases for J; bases not matched to a gene: 5. CDR1 and CDR2 from the germline V gene are ENHRY and SYGVKD. CDR3 size: 11 residues. Here the CDR3 reads CATRDYKTQYF. The CDR3, as DNA: TGTGCCACCCGGGACTATAAGACCCAGTACTTC.

This clonotype was seen only a few times. The V call is TRBV6-2 or TRBV6-3, the J call TRBJ2-5; TRBD1 agrees at 9 bases. The V gene's germline CDR1 is MNHEY and CDR2 SVGEGT. The CDR3 is 14 residues long. V lost 6 bases to trimming and J lost 5 bases; unmatched junction nucleotides: 7. This chain's CDR3 is CASRQTGGRETQYF. CDR3 sequence (DNA): TGTGCCAGCAGACAAACAGGGGGCCGGGAGACCCAGTACTTC.

This clonotype was recorded a few times. V is TRBV15 and J is TRBJ2-2; D not certain. The CDR3 loop spans 13 amino acids. V shed 0 bases and J shed 4 bases, with 3 bases lying between them. CDR1 and CDR2 (germline): LNHNV, YYDKDF (reference sequence). CDR3 residues: CATSRDFTGELFF. CDR3 DNA: TGTGCCACCAGCAGAGATTTCACCGGGGAGCTGTTTTTT.

This clonotype has only a few counts. This rearrangement joins TRBV28 to TRBJ2-7; 11 positions agree with TRBD1. Germline V lookup: CDR1 MDHEN, CDR2 SYDVKM. The CDR3 totals 12 residues. V dropped 8 bases and J dropped 3; count of bases not matched to a gene: 0. CDR3 in amino acids: CASGTGGYEQYV. For the CDR3, the DNA is TGTGCCAGCGGGACAGGGGGCTACGAGCAGTACGTC.

CDR3 nucleotides: TGTGCCTGGAGTGTTACGTCGAGGTTGGGCACTGAAGCTTTCTTT. Protein sequence: CAWSVTSRLGTEAFF. The chain carries TRBV30 and TRBJ1-1; D unclear. The CDR3 totals 15 residues. Germline V gene data show CDR1 as GTSNPN and CDR2 as SVGIG (reference sequence). Trimming took off 0 bases at V and 4 bases at J, with 15 bases between the two ends.

This clonotype has only a few counts. This chain uses TRBV5-5 with TRBJ2-1; 8 bases line up with TRBD2. The CDR3 is made up of 15 amino acids. CDR1 and CDR2 from the germline V gene are SGHKS and YYEKEE (reference sequence). V gave up 4 bases and J gave up 0 bases; unmatched junction bases: 3. CDR3 loop: CASSISGDSYNEQFF. DNA for the CDR3: TGTGCCAGCAGCATTAGCGGGGACTCCTACAATGAGCAGTTCTTC.

The chain employs TRBV7-9 and TRBJ1-2; D may be TRBD1 (5 bases). Trimming left V 8 bases short and J 5 bases short, with 18 bases between. Per the germline V gene, CDR1 is SEHNR and CDR2 is FQNEAQ (reference sequence). The CDR3 has 14 residues. The DNA of the CDR3 is TGTGCCAGCGATTTAGTCGGGGCCCCTTATGGCTACACCTTC. Amino acid sequence: CASDLVGAPYGYTF.

This clonotype was counted only a few times. The rearrangement joins TRBV20-1 to TRBJ1-1; the D is unclear. Trimming removed 6 bases from V and 4 bases from J, with 15 bases in between. CDR3 length equals 13 residues. Germline V gene sequence: CDR1 DFQATT, CDR2 SNEGSKA (reference sequence). The CDR3 bases are TGCAGTGCCACCGGTATCCTCGGCACTGAAGCTTTCTTT. Translated: CSATGILGTEAFF.

The chain is built from TRBV28 and TRBJ2-7; either TRBD1 or TRBD2 may fit D (6 bases each). The CDR3 consists of 14 residues. The germline V gene has CDR1 MDHEN and CDR2 SYDVKM. V dropped 10 bases and J dropped 1 base, with 17 bases sitting between them. The CDR3 sequence: CATSRGVISYEQYV. In DNA form, the CDR3 reads TGTGCCACCTCAAGGGGGGTGATTTCCTACGAGCAGTACGTC.

This clonotype occurred many times. The CDR3 DNA sequence: TGTGCCAGCTCGAAGGAGGTAAATCAGCCCCAGCATTTT. Translation gives CASSKEVNQPQHF. The genes are TRBV7-3 and TRBJ1-5, with D unresolved. V lost 8 bases to trimming and J lost 4 bases, with 12 bases between them. Germline lookup yields CDR1 SGHTA and CDR2 FQGTGA. The CDR3 sequence is 13 residues long.

The chain combines TRBV12-3 or TRBV12-4 with TRBJ2-2, with TRBD2 as a possible D gene (6 bases). There are 14 residues in the CDR3. Between the trimmed V and J ends, which lost 1 base and 10 bases, there was a span of 13 bases. DNA of the CDR3: TGTGCCAGCAGTTTAGAGACTAGAGTAGTGGAGCTGTTTTTT. Its translation is CASSLETRVVELFF.

This clonotype has only a few counts. The genes are TRBV19 and TRBJ1-2; D ambiguous. Germline CDR1 is LNHDA and CDR2 is SQIVND (reference sequence). V lost 6 bases and J lost 7, with 15 bases in between. The CDR3 covers 13 residues. CDR3 in amino acids: CASRAEKVGGYTF. DNA of the CDR3: TGTGCCAGTAGGGCGGAAAAAGTAGGTGGCTACACCTTC.

This chain uses TRBV5-1 with TRBJ2-5; D is undetermined. Germline-derived CDR1 and CDR2 are SGHRS and YFSETQ. V lost 2 bases and J lost 1, with 18 bases in between. CDR3 size: 17 residues. The CDR3 bases are TGCGCCAGCAGCTTATTTTTCGGCAGGCCGGGCCAAGAGACCCAGTACTTC. Its translation is CASSLFFGRPGQETQYF.

In its sample, this clonotype was seen many times. The V call is TRBV19, the J call TRBJ2-5; possible D gene TRBD1, 5 bases. CDR1 is LNHDA and CDR2 is SQIVND in the germline V gene (reference sequence). The CDR3 loop spans 11 amino acids. Trimming took 4 bases from V and 5 from J, leaving 5 bases between them. CDR3 DNA sequence: TGTGCCAGTAGTAAGGGGGAGACCCAGTACTTC. Its translation is CASSKGETQYF. Full variable domain (rest looked up from reference TRBV19 and TRBJ2-5): DGGITQSPKYLFRKEGQNVTLSCEQNLNHDAMYWYRQDPGQGLRLIYYSQIVNDFQKGDIAEGYSVSREKKESFPLTVTSAQKNPTAFYLCASSKGETQYFGPGTRLLVL.

This clonotype was detected ten times or more. This sequence joins TRBV6-5 and TRBJ2-2; maybe TRBD1 (6 bases). V was shortened by 7 bases and J by 0 bases, with 15 bases between the two germline ends. The CDR3 runs to 16 residues. Germline values: CDR1 MNHEY, CDR2 SVGAGI. The CDR3 DNA follows: TGTGCCAGCACCACGGGACATACTTCGAACACCGGGGAGCTGTTTTTT. Its translation: CASTTGHTSNTGELFF.

The chain has TRBV3-1 and TRBJ2-3; 8 positions match TRBD2. Germline CDR1 and CDR2: LGHDT and YNNKEL (reference sequence). V was pared by 4 bases and J by 1 base, with 4 bases of the junction left unmatched. The CDR3 runs 15 residues. DNA for the CDR3: TGTGCCAGCAGCCTCGGGGGGGCGGGCACAGATACGCAGTATTTT. Amino acids: CASSLGGAGTDTQYF.

Only a few counts were recorded for this clonotype. The chain has TRBV6-5 and TRBJ1-1; 11 bases line up with TRBD1. CDR3 length equals 16 residues. Germline CDR1 MNHEY, CDR2 SVGAGI. The V gene end was trimmed by 6 bases and the J gene end by 5 bases; junction bases not matched to a gene: 11. The CDR3 nucleotides read TGTGCCAGCAGGCCCTATGGACAGGGGGCATTTACTGAAGCTTTCTTT. Amino acid sequence: CASRPYGQGAFTEAFF.

The V gene is TRBV24-1, the J gene TRBJ2-1; 7 nucleotides line up with TRBD1. V gave up 4 bases and J gave up 3 bases; unmatched junction bases: 5. Germline CDR1 and CDR2: KGHDR and SFDVKD. There are 15 residues in the CDR3. CDR3 region: CATSETGLYYNEQFF. CDR3 nucleotide sequence: TGTGCCACCAGTGAGACAGGGCTCTACTACAATGAGCAGTTCTTC.

The chain uses TRBV7-2 and TRBJ1-1; TRBD1 matches 7 bases. Unmatched junction bases numbered 6, after V lost 1 base and J lost 1 base. Germline CDR1 reads SGHTA; CDR2 reads FQGNSA. This CDR3 contains 16 residues. The CDR3 coding sequence is TGTGCCAGCAGCTTAGTGGCGACAGGGACGAACACTGAAGCTTTCTTT. This sequence encodes CASSLVATGTNTEAFF. Looking up the rest from reference TRBV7-2 and TRBJ1-1 gives the full variable domain: GAGVSQSPSNKVTEKGKDVELRCDPISGHTALYWYRQSLGQGLEFLIYFQGNSAPDKSGLPSDRFSAERTGGSVSTLTIQRTQQEDSAVYLCASSLVATGTNTEAFFGQGTRLTVV.

This clonotype has ten or more counts. The CDR3 reads CASSLDKLEQFF. The CDR3 coding sequence is TGTGCCAGCAGCTTAGACAAACTGGAGCAGTTCTTC. The genes are TRBV7-2 and TRBJ2-1; D is unclear. The V gene's germline CDR1 is SGHTA and CDR2 FQGNSA. Trimming cost V 1 base and J 10 bases, with 8 bases left between them. The CDR3 sequence is 12 residues long.

This clonotype was counted between two and nine times. V and J are TRBV20-1 and TRBJ1-3; D remains ambiguous. V lost 5 bases, J lost 0 bases, and 11 bases lay in between. This CDR3 is built from 14 residues. Germline CDR1 DFQATT, CDR2 SNEGSKA (reference sequence). The chain's CDR3 is CSARTVSSGNTIYF. The CDR3 nucleotides are TGCAGTGCTCGAACGGTGAGCTCTGGAAACACCATATATTTT.

This clonotype was picked up a small number of times. This rearrangement joins TRBV4-3 to TRBJ1-2; D gene unclear. CDR3 length: 15 amino acids. V dropped 0 bases and J dropped 2 bases, with 10 bases sitting between them. Germline CDR1 is LGHNA and CDR2 is YSLEER. For the CDR3, the DNA is TGCGCCAGCAGCCAAGATTTATGGCAGAACTATGGCTACACCTTC. Protein product: CASSQDLWQNYGYTF.

At least ten counts were recorded for this clonotype. This sequence joins TRBV20-1 and TRBJ2-6; D uncertain. The CDR3 loop spans 13 amino acids. Germline CDR1 is DFQATT and CDR2 is SNEGSKA (reference sequence). V was cut by 6 bases and J by 1 base, with 7 bases left in between. The DNA for the CDR3 is TGCAGTGCCCTAAAATCTGGGGCCAACGTCCTGACTTTC. It is translated as CSALKSGANVLTF.

The chain has TRBV7-3 and TRBJ1-1, with D perhaps matching TRBD1 (5 bases). CDR1 is SGHTA, CDR2 FQGTGA, per germline. This CDR3 comprises 12 residues. V was trimmed by 4 bases and J by 8 bases, leaving 11 bases between them. The CDR3 DNA follows: TGTGCCAGCAGCTCAGGACGGGGGGAAGCTTTCTTT. Its protein is CASSSGRGEAFF.

The sample holds a few counts of this clonotype. This chain links TRBV7-2 with TRBJ2-5; 7 positions agree with TRBD1. CDR3 length: 12 residues. Germline V gene lookup returns CDR1 SGHTA and CDR2 FQGNSA. The trim removed 5 bases at V and 4 bases at J, leaving 1 base unmatched. The CDR3 region is CASSRDRETQYF. In DNA, the CDR3 is TGTGCCAGCAGCCGGGACAGAGAGACCCAGTACTTC.

This clonotype showed up just a few times. The J gene is TRBJ2-1, the V gene TRBV20-1; 11 positions agree with TRBD1. The J segment lost 8 bases and the V segment lost 6 bases, leaving 15 bases of the junction unmatched. Germline V CDR1 and CDR2: DFQATT, SNEGSKA (reference sequence). This CDR3 contains 16 residues. CDR3 nucleotides: TGCAGTGCGTCCTCGAACCGGGACAGGGGGTCTCATGAGCAGTTCTTC. This codes for CSASSNRDRGSHEQFF.

This clonotype was counted a few times. V is TRBV6-5 and J is TRBJ1-2; no definite D call. Trimming left V 6 bases short and J 0 bases short, with 17 bases between. Germline values: CDR1 MNHEY, CDR2 SVGAGI. The CDR3 length is 16 residues. CDR3 sequence reads: CASRDIYRATNYGYTF. CDR3 DNA sequence: TGTGCCAGCAGAGACATATACCGGGCCACTAACTATGGCTACACCTTC.

The table lists this clonotype with a few counts. The chain couples TRBV5-1 to TRBJ2-5; D remains ambiguous. Germline V gene lookup returns CDR1 SGHRS and CDR2 YFSETQ. V lost 1 base and J 3 bases, leaving 13 bases between the germline ends. The length of the CDR3 is 15 residues. The CDR3 protein is CASSLLAAAKETQYF. DNA for the CDR3: TGCGCCAGCAGCTTGTTGGCCGCAGCAAAAGAGACCCAGTACTTC.

The chain uses TRBV5-1 and TRBJ2-1, with D unresolved. Germline CDR1 reads SGHRS; CDR2 reads YFSETQ. The CDR3 contains 12 residues. V was shortened by 1 base and J by 9 bases, with 8 bases between the two germline ends. CDR3 DNA sequence: TGCGCCAGCAGCTTGACCCATTTTGAGCAGTTCTTC. Its protein product is CASSLTHFEQFF.